The sequence of this TCR beta chain was determined in a study of blood T cell repertoires in COVID-19. Which cohort a participant joined came from the clinical history participants gave. Recovery among Cohort 3 donors was established by two negative PCRs, clearance, or symptom resolution. Looked up from germline, CDR1 is MDHEN and CDR2 is SYDVKM. The CDR3 length is 14 residues. Trimming shortened V by 5 bases and J by 0 bases, and 8 bases separated the two germline ends. The table came from immunoSEQ multiplex PCR; TCRdb's copy has only in-frame clones and leaves some out. Of hundreds of thousands of clones detected, roughly nine tenths appear once; the ten largest clones hold 2.6%.

Sample: PBMCs or T cells enriched from blood (not recorded which). The sequence came from a man in his sixties who had recovered from COVID-19. The rearrangement joins TRBV28 to TRBJ1-3; D gene uncertain. CDR3 loop: CASSPSGSGNTIYF. In DNA form, the CDR3 reads TGTGCCAGCAGTCCGTCGGGCTCTGGAAACACCATATATTTT.